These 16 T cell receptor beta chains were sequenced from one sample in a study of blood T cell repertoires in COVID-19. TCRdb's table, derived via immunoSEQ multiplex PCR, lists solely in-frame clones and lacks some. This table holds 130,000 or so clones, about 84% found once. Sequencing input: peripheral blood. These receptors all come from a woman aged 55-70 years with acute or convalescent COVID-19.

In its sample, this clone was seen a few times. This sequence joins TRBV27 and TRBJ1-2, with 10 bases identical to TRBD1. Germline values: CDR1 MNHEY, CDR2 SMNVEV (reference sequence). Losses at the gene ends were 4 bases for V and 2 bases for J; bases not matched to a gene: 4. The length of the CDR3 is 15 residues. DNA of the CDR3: TGTGCCAGCAGTTCTGGGACAGGGGTAAACTATGGCTACACCTTC. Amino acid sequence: CASSSGTGVNYGYTF.

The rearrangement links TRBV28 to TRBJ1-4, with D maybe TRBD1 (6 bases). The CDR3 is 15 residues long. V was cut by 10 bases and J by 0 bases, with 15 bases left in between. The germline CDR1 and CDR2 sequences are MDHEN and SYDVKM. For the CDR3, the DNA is TGTGCCATCGAGGGGGGGGGTCCAACTAATGAAAAACTGTTTTTT. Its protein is CAIEGGGPTNEKLFF.

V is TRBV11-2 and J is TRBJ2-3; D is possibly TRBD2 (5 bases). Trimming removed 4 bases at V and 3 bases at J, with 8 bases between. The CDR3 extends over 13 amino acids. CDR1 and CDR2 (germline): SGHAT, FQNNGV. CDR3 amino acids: CASSWTSTDTQYF. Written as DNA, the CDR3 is TGTGCCAGCAGCTGGACTTCGACAGATACGCAGTATTTT.

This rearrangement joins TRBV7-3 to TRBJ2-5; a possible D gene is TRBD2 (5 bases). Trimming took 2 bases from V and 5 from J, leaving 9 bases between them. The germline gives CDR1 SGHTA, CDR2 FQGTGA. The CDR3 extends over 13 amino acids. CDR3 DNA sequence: TGTGCCAGCAGCTTAGGACTCCGGGAGACCCAGTACTTC. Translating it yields CASSLGLRETQYF.

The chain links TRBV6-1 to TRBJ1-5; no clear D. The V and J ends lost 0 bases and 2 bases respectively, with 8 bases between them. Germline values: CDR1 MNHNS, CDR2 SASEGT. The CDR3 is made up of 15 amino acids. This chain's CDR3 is CASSEAGIGNQPQHF. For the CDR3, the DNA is TGTGCCAGCAGTGAAGCCGGTATTGGCAATCAGCCCCAGCATTTT.

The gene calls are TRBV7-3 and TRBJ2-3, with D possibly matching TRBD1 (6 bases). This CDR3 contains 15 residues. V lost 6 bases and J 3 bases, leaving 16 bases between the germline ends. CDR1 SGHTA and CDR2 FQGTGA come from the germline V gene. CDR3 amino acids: CASSATGIWTDTQYF. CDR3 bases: TGTGCCAGCAGTGCCACAGGGATTTGGACAGATACGCAGTATTTT.

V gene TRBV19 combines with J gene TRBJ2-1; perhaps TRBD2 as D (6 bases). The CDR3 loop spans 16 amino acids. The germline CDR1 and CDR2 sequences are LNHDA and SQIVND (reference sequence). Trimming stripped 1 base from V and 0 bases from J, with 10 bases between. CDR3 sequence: CASSIAQGGSYNEQFF. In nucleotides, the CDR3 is TGTGCCAGTAGTATAGCTCAGGGAGGCTCCTACAATGAGCAGTTCTTC.

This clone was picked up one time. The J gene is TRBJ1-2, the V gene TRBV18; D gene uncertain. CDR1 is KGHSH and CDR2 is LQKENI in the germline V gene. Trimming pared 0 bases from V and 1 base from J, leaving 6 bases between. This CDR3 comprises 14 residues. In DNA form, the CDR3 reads TGTGCCAGCTCACCACCAATAAATAACTATGGCTACACCTTC. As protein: CASSPPINNYGYTF.

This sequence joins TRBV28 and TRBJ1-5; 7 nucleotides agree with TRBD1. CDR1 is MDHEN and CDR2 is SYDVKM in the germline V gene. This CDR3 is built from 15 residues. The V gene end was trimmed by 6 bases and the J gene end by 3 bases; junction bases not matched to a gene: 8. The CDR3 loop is CASRGETGNNQPQHF. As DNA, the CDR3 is TGTGCCAGCAGGGGTGAGACAGGGAACAATCAGCCCCAGCATTTT.

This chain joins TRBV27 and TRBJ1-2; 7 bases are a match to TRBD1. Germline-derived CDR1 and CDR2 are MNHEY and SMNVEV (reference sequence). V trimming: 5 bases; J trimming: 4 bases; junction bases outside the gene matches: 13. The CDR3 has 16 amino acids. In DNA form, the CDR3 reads TGTGCCAGCAGTCCTGCGGGACAGTCAATTTTCTATGGCTACACCTTC. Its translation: CASSPAGQSIFYGYTF.

CDR3 region: CASTTGGGEKLFF. The DNA for the CDR3 is TGTGCCAGCACCACCGGGGGGGGAGAAAAACTGTTTTTT. The rearrangement joins TRBV5-4 to TRBJ1-4, with a possible D match to TRBD1 (5 bases). CDR3 length: 13 residues. Germline V gene lookup returns CDR1 SGHNT and CDR2 YYREEE (reference sequence). Trimming stripped 6 bases from V and 8 bases from J, with 14 bases between.

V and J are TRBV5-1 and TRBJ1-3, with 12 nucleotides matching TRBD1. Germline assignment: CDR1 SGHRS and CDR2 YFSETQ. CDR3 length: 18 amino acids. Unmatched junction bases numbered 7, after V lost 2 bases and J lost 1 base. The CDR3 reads CASSFTGTGGSSGNTIYF. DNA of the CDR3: TGCGCCAGCAGCTTCACCGGGACAGGGGGCTCTTCTGGAAACACCATATATTTT.

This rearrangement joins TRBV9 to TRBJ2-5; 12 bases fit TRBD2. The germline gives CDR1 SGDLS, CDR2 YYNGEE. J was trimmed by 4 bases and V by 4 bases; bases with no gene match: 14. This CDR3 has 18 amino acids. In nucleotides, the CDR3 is TGTGCCAGCAGCTCCCCGGGACTAGCGGGCCTATGGGGAGAGACCCAGTACTTC. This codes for CASSSPGLAGLWGETQYF.

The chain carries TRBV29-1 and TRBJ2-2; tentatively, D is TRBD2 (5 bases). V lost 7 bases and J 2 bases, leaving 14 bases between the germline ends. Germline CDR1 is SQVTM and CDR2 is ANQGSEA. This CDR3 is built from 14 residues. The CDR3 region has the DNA TGCAGCGCCTCAAGGACTTCAAACACCGGGGAGCTGTTTTTT. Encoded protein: CSASRTSNTGELFF.

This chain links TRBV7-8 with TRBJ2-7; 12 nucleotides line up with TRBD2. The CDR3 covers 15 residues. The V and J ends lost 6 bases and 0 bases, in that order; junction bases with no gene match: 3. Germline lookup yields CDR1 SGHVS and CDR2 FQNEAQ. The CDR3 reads CASSWTSGDSYEQYF. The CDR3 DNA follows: TGTGCCAGCAGTTGGACTAGCGGGGACTCCTACGAGCAGTACTTC.

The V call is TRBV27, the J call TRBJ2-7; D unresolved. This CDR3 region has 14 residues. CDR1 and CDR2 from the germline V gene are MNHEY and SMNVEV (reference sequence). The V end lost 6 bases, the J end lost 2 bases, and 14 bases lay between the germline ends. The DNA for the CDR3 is TGTGCCAGCAGCCCAGGATGGAATACCTACGAGCAGTACTTC. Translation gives CASSPGWNTYEQYF.